Below, 24 T cell receptor beta chains from the same sample are listed, as sequenced in a study of shared clonotypes between healthy human individuals. Sequencing was performed with immunoSEQ multiplex PCR; in TCRdb, only in-frame clones are kept and a portion is missing. The sample shows millions of clones, around nine tenths of them seen only once. The sequenced sample consisted of naive CD4+ T cells sorted from blood. Subset indicated: CD45RA+ positively selected. Every receptor here comes from a man aged 18 to 29 in good health.

V gene TRBV5-3 combines with J gene TRBJ2-7; 7 nucleotides align to TRBD1. TRBV5-3 belongs to the ORF category, with a function that is uncertain. CDR3 length equals 15 residues. Trimming took 3 bases from V and 4 from J; bases not matched to a gene: 10. The DNA of the CDR3 is TGTGCCAGAAGCTCCGGACAGGCAGCCTCTTACGAGCAGTACTTC. Translating it yields CARSSGQAASYEQYF.

V usage is TRBV7-3 and J usage is TRBJ2-7; D may be TRBD1 (6 bases). This CDR3 region has 15 residues. Per germline, CDR1 SGHTA and CDR2 FQGTGA. V shed 5 bases and J shed 0 bases, with 14 bases lying between them. The CDR3 DNA follows: TGTGCCAGCAGCCTCAGGGGTGCCGGCTCCTACGAGCAGTACTTC. This codes for CASSLRGAGSYEQYF.

A word on this clone: Other nucleotide sequences in the sample specify the same CDR3. The chain links TRBV2 to TRBJ1-1, with no clear D. The V end lost 5 bases, the J end lost 0 bases, and 7 bases lay between the germline ends. The CDR3 extends over 13 amino acids. The germline V gene encodes CDR1 SNHLY and CDR2 FYNNEI. CDR3 sequence (DNA): TGTGCCAGCAGTCGAGGGATGAACACTGAAGCTTTCTTT. Translation gives CASSRGMNTEAFF.

The rearrangement links TRBV25-1 to TRBJ2-3, with D possibly matching TRBD1 (5 bases). Germline V gene sequence: CDR1 MGHDK, CDR2 SYGVNS. The CDR3 runs to 12 residues. The V end lost 6 bases, the J end lost 2 bases, and 6 bases lay between the germline ends. The CDR3 loop reads CASRDTTDTQYF. DNA of the CDR3: TGTGCCAGCAGGGACACCACAGATACGCAGTATTTT.

The chain uses TRBV5-6 and TRBJ2-2, with D possibly TRBD1 on 5 matching bases. The CDR3 extends over 15 amino acids. V lost 5 bases and J lost 4, with 15 bases in between. Germline CDR1 is SGHDT and CDR2 is YYEEEE. The CDR3 loop reads CASRRQQALTGELFF. In DNA, the CDR3 is TGTGCCAGCAGGCGACAACAGGCGCTCACCGGGGAGCTGTTTTTT.

The chain couples TRBV30 to TRBJ1-1; D call uncertain. V was trimmed by 7 bases and J by 10 bases, leaving 13 bases between them. The CDR3 is 10 amino acids. The germline V gene has CDR1 GTSNPN and CDR2 SVGIG (reference sequence). Here the CDR3 reads CAFQQRGAFF. The CDR3 nucleotides are TGTGCCTTCCAACAGCGAGGAGCTTTCTTT.

The rearrangement uses TRBV18 and TRBJ2-7, with TRBD1 identical over 7 bases. After removal of 4 bases from V and 1 base from J, the junction contained 4 bases not matched to a gene. The CDR3 runs 14 residues. The germline gives CDR1 KGHSH, CDR2 LQKENI. The DNA of the CDR3 is TGTGCCAGCTCACGGGACAGAGAATCCTACGAGCAGTACTTC. Translation gives CASSRDRESYEQYF.

The chain is built from TRBV5-5 and TRBJ1-1; D gene ambiguous. The CDR3 runs 12 residues. Trimming removed 4 bases at V and 8 bases at J, with 12 bases between. Germline V lookup: CDR1 SGHKS, CDR2 YYEKEE (reference sequence). Written as DNA, the CDR3 is TGTGCCAGCAGCCATCTGGTGGGAGAAGCTTTCTTT. This sequence encodes CASSHLVGEAFF.

Notes on this clone: The same CDR3 also results from other DNA sequences found in this sample. The V call is TRBV7-2, the J call TRBJ2-7; D possibly corresponds to TRBD1 (5 bases). The CDR3 has 14 amino acids. V lost 0 bases, J lost 2 bases, and 8 bases lay in between. From germline, CDR1 is SGHTA and CDR2 FQGNSA. CDR3 amino acids: CASSLAQGPYEQYF. CDR3 coding DNA: TGTGCCAGCAGCTTAGCGCAGGGCCCCTACGAGCAGTACTTC.

This clone was picked up one time. The genes are TRBV5-4 and TRBJ1-3; no clear D. Between the trimmed V and J ends, which lost 2 bases and 0 bases, there was a span of 9 bases. The CDR3 contains 15 residues. The germline V gene has CDR1 SGHNT and CDR2 YYREEE (reference sequence). CDR3 region: CASSLVQSSGNTIYF. In DNA form, the CDR3 reads TGTGCCAGCAGCTTAGTCCAGAGCTCTGGAAACACCATATATTTT. The full variable domain, its missing parts supplied by reference TRBV5-4 and TRBJ1-3, is ETGVTQSPTHLIKTRGQQVTLRCSSQSGHNTVSWYQQALGQGPQFIFQYYREEENGRGNFPPRFSGLQFPNYSSELNVNALELDDSALYLCASSLVQSSGNTIYFGEGSWLTVV.

This rearrangement joins TRBV5-1 to TRBJ2-3; 7 bases agree with TRBD1. The V gene end was trimmed by 4 bases and the J gene end by 0 bases; junction bases not matched to a gene: 2. The germline CDR1 and CDR2 sequences are SGHRS and YFSETQ. CDR3 length: 14 amino acids. This CDR3 reads CASSQGQSTDTQYF. CDR3 DNA: TGCGCCAGCAGCCAGGGACAGAGCACAGATACGCAGTATTTT.

The V and J genes are TRBV6-1 and TRBJ1-3; D gene unclear. CDR3 length: 14 residues. From germline, CDR1 is MNHNS and CDR2 SASEGT. The V end lost 6 bases, the J end lost 2 bases, and 11 bases lay between the germline ends. The CDR3, as DNA: TGTGCCAGCAGAACTATTAGCCCTGGAAACACCATATATTTT. This encodes CASRTISPGNTIYF.

V and J are TRBV13 and TRBJ2-6; weak D call: TRBD1 (6 bases). V was trimmed by 5 bases and J by 0 bases, leaving 17 bases between them. Germline CDR1 PRHDT, CDR2 FYEKMQ (reference sequence). This CDR3 is 18 amino acids long. This CDR3 is CASSPWTDRYSGANVLTF. For the CDR3, the DNA is TGTGCCAGCAGCCCCTGGACAGACCGATACTCTGGGGCCAACGTCCTGACTTTC.

This sequence joins TRBV6-1 and TRBJ1-2; D gene unclear. The V gene lost 5 bases and the J gene lost 0 bases, with 13 bases spanning the gap. Germline CDR1 is MNHNS and CDR2 is SASEGT. This CDR3 comprises 15 residues. The CDR3 sequence: CASSNYGVANYGYTF. The CDR3 DNA reads TGTGCCAGCAGTAACTACGGTGTAGCTAACTATGGCTACACCTTC.

This sequence joins TRBV4-1 and TRBJ1-1; TRBD1 aligns across 8 bases. The germline gives CDR1 MGHRA, CDR2 YSYEKL. The CDR3 covers 16 residues. The V segment lost 4 bases and the J segment 2 bases; nucleotides outside the gene matches: 9. The CDR3 DNA is TGCGCCAGCAGCCGAGGTCAGGGGGCCCTTAACACTGAAGCTTTCTTT. This translates into CASSRGQGALNTEAFF.

This chain links TRBV5-1 with TRBJ1-3, with D maybe TRBD1 (6 bases). The CDR3 consists of 17 residues. The germline V gene encodes CDR1 SGHRS and CDR2 YFSETQ. V dropped 1 base and J dropped 0 bases, with 14 bases sitting between them. The CDR3 DNA reads as TGCGCCAGCAGCTTGTTACCCCAGGGGACCTCTGGAAACACCATATATTTT. Protein sequence: CASSLLPQGTSGNTIYF.

The genes are TRBV5-6 and TRBJ2-1; TRBD2 matches at 15 bases. The germline CDR1 and CDR2 sequences are SGHDT and YYEEEE. V lost 5 bases, J lost 2 bases, and 8 bases stayed unmatched. This CDR3 comprises 18 residues. The CDR3 protein is CASSQDGTSGRTYNEQFF. CDR3 nucleotide sequence: TGTGCCAGCAGTCAAGACGGGACTAGCGGGAGGACCTACAATGAGCAGTTCTTC.

The chain joins TRBV19 to TRBJ1-4; tentative D call: TRBD1 (5 bases). This CDR3 spans 14 amino acids. Germline V gene lookup returns CDR1 LNHDA and CDR2 SQIVND (reference sequence). Trimming shortened V by 8 bases and J by 2 bases, and 12 bases separated the two germline ends. The CDR3: CASGLGTTNEKLFF. The DNA for the CDR3 is TGTGCCAGTGGCTTAGGGACGACTAATGAAAAACTGTTTTTT. The full variable domain, completed using reference TRBV19 and TRBJ1-4, is DGGITQSPKYLFRKEGQNVTLSCEQNLNHDAMYWYRQDPGQGLRLIYYSQIVNDFQKGDIAEGYSVSREKKESFPLTVTSAQKNPTAFYLCASGLGTTNEKLFFGSGTQLSVL.

In its sample, this clone was seen once. The rearrangement uses TRBV7-9 and TRBJ2-3, with TRBD1 matching 7 bases. Germline CDR1 and CDR2: SEHNR and FQNEAQ (reference sequence). This CDR3 is 14 amino acids long. V was clipped by 6 bases and J by 1 base; unmatched bases: 4. For the CDR3, the DNA is TGTGCCAGCAGAGGGGGCAGGGGCACAGATACGCAGTATTTT. It is translated as CASRGGRGTDTQYF.

The chain recombines TRBV4-1 with TRBJ1-1; possibly TRBD1 for D (6 bases). Germline lookup yields CDR1 MGHRA and CDR2 YSYEKL. The CDR3 spans 13 residues. Deletions cut 6 bases from V and 5 bases from J, with 13 bases between. CDR3 region: CASRVGADTEAFF. In nucleotides, the CDR3 is TGCGCCAGCAGGGTGGGGGCCGATACTGAAGCTTTCTTT.

This sequence joins TRBV19 and TRBJ2-5, with 7 nucleotides matching TRBD1. CDR1 is LNHDA, CDR2 SQIVND, per germline (reference sequence). The CDR3 is 13 amino acids. V lost 8 bases to trimming and J lost 5 bases; unmatched junction nucleotides: 8. In DNA, the CDR3 is TGTGCCAGTGCCGGGACAGAGGGGGAGACCCAGTACTTC. It translates to CASAGTEGETQYF. The variable domain in full, with the rest retrieved from reference TRBV19 and TRBJ2-5, is DGGITQSPKYLFRKEGQNVTLSCEQNLNHDAMYWYRQDPGQGLRLIYYSQIVNDFQKGDIAEGYSVSREKKESFPLTVTSAQKNPTAFYLCASAGTEGETQYFGPGTRLLVL.

This rearrangement joins TRBV5-4 to TRBJ2-5, with D possibly matching TRBD1 (6 bases). V was pared by 0 bases and J by 3 bases, with 6 bases between. The CDR3 is 13 amino acids. CDR1 and CDR2 (germline): SGHNT, YYREEE (reference sequence). The CDR3 reads CASSLGDKETQYF. For the CDR3, the DNA is TGTGCCAGCAGCTTGGGGGACAAAGAGACCCAGTACTTC.

The rearrangement joins TRBV6-1 to TRBJ2-1; 7 nucleotides align to TRBD2. The CDR3 runs to 14 residues. Germline CDR1 is MNHNS and CDR2 is SASEGT. Unmatched junction bases numbered 9, after V lost 8 bases and J lost 5 bases. DNA for the CDR3: TGTGCCAGCCGCGGGAGCTGGGTTAACAATGAGCAGTTCTTC. Translating it yields CASRGSWVNNEQFF.

V usage is TRBV7-2 and J usage is TRBJ1-1, with 8 nucleotides matching TRBD1. There are 15 residues in the CDR3. Germline-derived CDR1 and CDR2 are SGHTA and FQGNSA. V lost 3 bases and J lost 4; bases outside the gene matches: 7. This CDR3 is CASSLGQAGVTEAFF. The CDR3 DNA follows: TGTGCCAGCAGCTTGGGACAGGCGGGCGTCACTGAAGCTTTCTTT.